This entry lists 18 T cell receptor beta chains sequenced from one sample in a study of cytomegalovirus exposure and HLA in healthy donors. PCR involved 60 Vbeta and 13 Jbeta primers. TCRdb's copy holds only in-frame clones and misses some; the assay was immunoSEQ multiplex PCR. The sample holds 130,000 or so clones; roughly 75% are singletons and the top ten take around 3.2%. The sequencing sample was made of PBMCs. All receptors come from a man aged 35-49 years in good health and CMV-seronegative.

The chain recombines TRBV7-2 with TRBJ2-1; maybe TRBD1 (5 bases). The germline V gene encodes CDR1 SGHTA and CDR2 FQGNSA. This CDR3 contains 12 residues. The V and J ends lost 5 bases and 7 bases respectively, with 9 bases between them. CDR3 sequence reads: CASSQNRNEQFF. The CDR3 DNA reads TGTGCCAGCAGCCAAAACAGGAATGAGCAGTTCTTC.

This clone showed up just once. This chain links TRBV5-1 with TRBJ2-5; possible D gene TRBD2, 6 bases. The J call may be incorrect, as the DNA end agrees better with TRBJ2-7. In germline, CDR1 is SGHRS, CDR2 YFSETQ. This CDR3 contains 14 residues. This CDR3 reads CASSGGTASYEQYF. The CDR3 DNA follows: TGCGCCAGCAGCGGAGGGACTGCATCCTACGAGCAGTACTTC.

The chain carries TRBV27 and TRBJ2-5; TRBD1 aligns across 7 bases. The CDR3 spans 15 residues. In germline, CDR1 is MNHEY, CDR2 SMNVEV (reference sequence). V shed 3 bases and J 0 bases; nucleotides not matched to a gene: 4. CDR3 coding DNA: TGTGCCAGCAGTTTCCAGGGGGTGAACCAAGAGACCCAGTACTTC. Protein: CASSFQGVNQETQYF.

V gene TRBV18 combines with J gene TRBJ1-1; the match to TRBD1 covers 10 bases. The ends lost 1 base at V and 5 bases at J; junction bases unmatched: 10. This CDR3 is built from 17 residues. Germline CDR1 is KGHSH and CDR2 is LQKENI. CDR3 loop: CASSPQAGQGMGTEAFF. In nucleotides, the CDR3 is TGTGCCAGCTCACCACAAGCGGGACAGGGGATGGGGACTGAAGCTTTCTTT.

The CDR3 sequence: CASSPGYRGSSGANVLTF. DNA for the CDR3: TGTGCCAGCAGCCCAGGGTACAGGGGTAGCTCTGGGGCCAACGTCCTGACTTTC. The gene calls are TRBV7-8 and TRBJ2-6, with 7 nucleotides matching TRBD1. V lost 5 bases, J lost 0 bases, and 10 bases stayed unmatched. Germline V gives CDR1 SGHVS, CDR2 FQNEAQ. The length of the CDR3 is 18 residues.

This chain uses TRBV19 with TRBJ2-5; a weak D match, TRBD2 (5 bases). CDR3 size: 15 residues. CDR1 is LNHDA, CDR2 SQIVND, per germline (reference sequence). Trimming cost V 8 bases and J 4 bases, with 20 bases left between them. CDR3 nucleotides: TGTGCCAGTGCTCCCGGTTGGGAGCGGTCAGAGACCCAGTACTTC. Translated, it gives CASAPGWERSETQYF.

The J gene is TRBJ1-1, the V gene TRBV2; D may be TRBD1 (5 bases). V lost 6 bases and J 0 bases, leaving 11 bases between the germline ends. The CDR3 consists of 14 residues. Germline V gene sequence: CDR1 SNHLY, CDR2 FYNNEI. The CDR3 nucleotides are TGTGCCAGCAGCAGACAGAACCTGAACACTGAAGCTTTCTTT. Amino acids: CASSRQNLNTEAFF.

The rearrangement uses TRBV5-1 and TRBJ2-6; a weak D match, TRBD1 (6 bases). Trimming shortened V by 7 bases and J by 1 base, and 18 bases separated the two germline ends. This CDR3 region has 17 residues. Germline loops: CDR1 SGHRS, CDR2 YFSETQ. CDR3 protein: CASRINQGRSGANVLTF. The CDR3, as DNA: TGCGCCAGCCGTATAAATCAGGGGCGGTCTGGGGCCAACGTCCTGACTTTC.

This clone was observed a handful of times. The chain uses TRBV2 and TRBJ2-7; D unclear. Germline lookup yields CDR1 SNHLY and CDR2 FYNNEI. The CDR3 length is 14 residues. Between the trimmed V and J ends, which lost 3 bases and 0 bases, there was a span of 9 bases. Here the CDR3 reads CASSDQRFSYEQYF. CDR3 coding DNA: TGTGCCAGCAGTGACCAGCGCTTCTCCTACGAGCAGTACTTC. The full variable domain, its missing parts supplied by reference TRBV2 and TRBJ2-7, is EPEVTQTPSHQVTQMGQEVILRCVPISNHLYFYWYRQILGQKVEFLVSFYNNEISEKSEIFDDQFSVERPDGSNFTLKIRSTKLEDSAMYFCASSDQRFSYEQYFGPGTRLTVT.

The chain links TRBV19 to TRBJ1-2, with 7 nucleotides matching TRBD1. Germline CDR1 is LNHDA and CDR2 is SQIVND (reference sequence). Trimming cost V 6 bases and J 8 bases; bases outside gene matches: 21. The CDR3 runs to 17 residues. The CDR3 here is CASRTTGTDGPLGGYTF. In nucleotides, the CDR3 is TGTGCCAGTAGAACAACCGGGACAGACGGTCCCCTTGGCGGCTACACCTTC.

This chain's CDR3 is CASNPTSRGLHEQYF. The CDR3 DNA is TGTGCCAGCAACCCCACCTCGCGGGGGCTCCACGAGCAGTACTTC. The rearrangement uses TRBV7-7 and TRBJ2-7; D perhaps matches TRBD2 (7 bases). The CDR3 runs to 15 residues. Trimming stripped 7 bases from V and 5 bases from J, with 21 bases between. Germline CDR1 SSHAT, CDR2 FNYEAQ (reference sequence). Full variable domain (rest looked up from reference TRBV7-7 and TRBJ2-7): GAGVSQSPRYKVTKRGQDVTLRCDPISSHATLYWYQQALGQGPEFLTYFNYEAQPDKSGLPSDRFSAERPEGSISTLTIQRTEQRDSAMYRCASNPTSRGLHEQYFGPGTRLTVT.

This sequence joins TRBV19 and TRBJ2-1, with D possibly matching TRBD2 (6 bases). Germline loops: CDR1 LNHDA, CDR2 SQIVND (reference sequence). Trimming removed 3 bases from V and 6 bases from J, with 9 bases in between. The CDR3 contains 13 residues. This CDR3 reads CASSMIAANEQFF. The DNA of the CDR3 is TGTGCCAGTAGTATGATAGCGGCCAATGAGCAGTTCTTC.

The chain joins TRBV5-4 to TRBJ2-2, with TRBD2 matching 7 bases. This CDR3 contains 16 residues. V lost 4 bases to trimming and J lost 6 bases; unmatched junction nucleotides: 12. Germline V CDR1 and CDR2: SGHNT, YYREEE (reference sequence). The CDR3 region has the DNA TGTGCCAGCAGCGTCCAGGGAGGGTTTTCGGCCGGGGAGCTGTTTTTT. It translates to CASSVQGGFSAGELFF.

The chain joins TRBV15 to TRBJ1-5; possible D gene TRBD1, 5 bases. Trimming left V 0 bases short and J 2 bases short, with 17 bases between. The CDR3 sequence is 18 residues long. The V gene's germline CDR1 is LNHNV and CDR2 YYDKDF (reference sequence). The CDR3 here is CATSRDRGVMRGNQPQHF. The CDR3 DNA is TGTGCCACCAGCAGAGATCGGGGGGTGATGCGTGGCAATCAGCCCCAGCATTTT. Full variable domain (rest looked up from reference TRBV15 and TRBJ1-5): DAMVIQNPRYQVTQFGKPVTLSCSQTLNHNVMYWYQQKSSQAPKLLFHYYDKDFNNEADTPDNFQSRRPNTSFCFLDIRSPGLGDTAMYLCATSRDRGVMRGNQPQHFGDGTRLSIL.

This clone appeared once. This chain connects TRBV6-1 to TRBJ2-3; D unresolved. The CDR3 loop spans 10 amino acids. Germline V lookup: CDR1 MNHNS, CDR2 SASEGT. V dropped 6 bases and J dropped 8 bases, with 6 bases sitting between them. CDR3: CASRLGTQYF. The CDR3 DNA reads as TGTGCCAGCAGACTTGGTACGCAGTATTTT.

This clone was observed a few times. The V and J genes are TRBV27 and TRBJ2-1, with 15 bases that match TRBD2. The CDR3 contains 17 residues. J gave up 4 bases and V 6 bases, and 7 bases lay outside the gene matches. CDR1 and CDR2 from the germline V gene are MNHEY and SMNVEV (reference sequence). CDR3 nucleotides: TGTGCCAGCAGATCCGGACTAGCGGGGGGGCTATACAATGAGCAGTTCTTC. Amino acid sequence: CASRSGLAGGLYNEQFF.

The chain links TRBV15 to TRBJ2-2, with 8 bases matching TRBD2. This CDR3 spans 17 amino acids. With 0 bases clipped from V and 6 bases from J, the junction kept 9 bases outside the gene matches. The V gene's germline CDR1 is LNHNV and CDR2 YYDKDF (reference sequence). CDR3 coding DNA: TGTGCCACCAGCAGAGATGTCCCCGGGGGGGCGGCCGGGGAGCTGTTTTTT. Protein product: CATSRDVPGGAAGELFF.

The J gene is TRBJ1-2, the V gene TRBV27; D perhaps matches TRBD1 (5 bases). The CDR3 totals 12 residues. Trimming pared 2 bases from V and 4 bases from J, leaving 5 bases between. In germline, CDR1 is MNHEY, CDR2 SMNVEV (reference sequence). The CDR3 DNA reads as TGTGCCAGCAGTTTACAGGGCTATGGCTACACCTTC. Residues: CASSLQGYGYTF.